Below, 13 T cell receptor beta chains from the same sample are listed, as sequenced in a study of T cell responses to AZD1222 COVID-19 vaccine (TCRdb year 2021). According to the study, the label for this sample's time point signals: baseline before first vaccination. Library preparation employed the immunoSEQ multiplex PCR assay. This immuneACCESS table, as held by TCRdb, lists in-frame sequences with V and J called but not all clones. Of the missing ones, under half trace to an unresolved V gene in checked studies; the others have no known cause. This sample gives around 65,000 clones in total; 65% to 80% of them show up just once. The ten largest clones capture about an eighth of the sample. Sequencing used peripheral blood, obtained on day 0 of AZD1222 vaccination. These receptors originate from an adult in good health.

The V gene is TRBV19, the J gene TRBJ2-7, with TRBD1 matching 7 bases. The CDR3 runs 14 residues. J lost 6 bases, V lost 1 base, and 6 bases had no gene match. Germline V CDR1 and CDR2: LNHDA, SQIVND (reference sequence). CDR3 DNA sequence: TGTGCCAGTAGTATAGGGACAGGTCTTGGCGAGCAGTACTTC. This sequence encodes CASSIGTGLGEQYF.

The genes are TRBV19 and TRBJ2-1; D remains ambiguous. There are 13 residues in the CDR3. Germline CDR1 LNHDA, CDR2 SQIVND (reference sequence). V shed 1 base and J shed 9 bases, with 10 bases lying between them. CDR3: CASSIVGIREQFF. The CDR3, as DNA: TGTGCCAGTAGTATAGTGGGCATCCGTGAGCAGTTCTTC.

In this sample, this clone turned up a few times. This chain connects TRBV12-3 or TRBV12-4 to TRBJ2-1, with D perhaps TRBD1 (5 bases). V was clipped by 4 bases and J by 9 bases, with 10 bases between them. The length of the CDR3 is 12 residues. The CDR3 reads CASSWGRSEQFF. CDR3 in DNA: TGTGCCAGCAGTTGGGGCCGTAGTGAGCAGTTCTTC.

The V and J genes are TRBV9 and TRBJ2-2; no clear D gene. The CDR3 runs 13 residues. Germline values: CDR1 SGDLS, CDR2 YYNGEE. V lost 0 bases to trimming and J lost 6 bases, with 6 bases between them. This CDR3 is CASSVEQAGELFF. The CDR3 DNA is TGTGCCAGCAGCGTAGAACAAGCCGGGGAGCTGTTTTTT.

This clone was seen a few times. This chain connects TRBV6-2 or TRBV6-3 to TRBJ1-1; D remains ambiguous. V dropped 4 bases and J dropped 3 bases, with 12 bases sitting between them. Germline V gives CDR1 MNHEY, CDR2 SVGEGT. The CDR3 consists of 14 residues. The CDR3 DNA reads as TGTGCCAGCAGTTTCCGGACCCGGGACACTGAAGCTTTCTTT. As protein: CASSFRTRDTEAFF.

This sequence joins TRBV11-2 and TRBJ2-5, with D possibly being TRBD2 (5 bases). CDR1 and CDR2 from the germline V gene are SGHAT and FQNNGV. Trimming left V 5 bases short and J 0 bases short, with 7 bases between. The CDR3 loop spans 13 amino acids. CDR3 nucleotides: TGTGCCAGCAGCACTAGTCACCAAGAGACCCAGTACTTC. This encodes CASSTSHQETQYF.

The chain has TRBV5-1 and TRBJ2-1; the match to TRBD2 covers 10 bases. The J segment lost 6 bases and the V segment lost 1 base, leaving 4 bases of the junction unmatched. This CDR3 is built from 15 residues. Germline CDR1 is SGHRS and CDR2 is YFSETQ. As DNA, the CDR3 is TGCGCCAGCAGCTTGTGGACTAGCGGTCGCAATGAGCAGTTCTTC. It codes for CASSLWTSGRNEQFF.

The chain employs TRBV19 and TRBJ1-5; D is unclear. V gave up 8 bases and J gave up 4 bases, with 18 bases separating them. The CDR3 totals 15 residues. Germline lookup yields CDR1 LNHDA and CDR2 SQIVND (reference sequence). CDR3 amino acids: CASRRAGEGNQPQHF. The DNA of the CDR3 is TGTGCCAGTCGTCGGGCAGGTGAGGGAAATCAGCCCCAGCATTTT.

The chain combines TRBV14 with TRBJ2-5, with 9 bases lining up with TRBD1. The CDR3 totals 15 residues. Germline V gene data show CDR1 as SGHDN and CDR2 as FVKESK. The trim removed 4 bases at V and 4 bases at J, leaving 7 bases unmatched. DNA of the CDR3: TGTGCCAGCAGCCGGGGACAGGGATGGCGAGAGACCCAGTACTTC. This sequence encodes CASSRGQGWRETQYF.

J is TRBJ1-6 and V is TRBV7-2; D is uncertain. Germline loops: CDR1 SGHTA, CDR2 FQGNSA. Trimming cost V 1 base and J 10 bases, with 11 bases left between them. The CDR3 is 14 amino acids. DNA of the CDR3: TGTGCCAGCAGCTTAGGGCGTTTTCGGTCACCCCTCCACTTT. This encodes CASSLGRFRSPLHF.

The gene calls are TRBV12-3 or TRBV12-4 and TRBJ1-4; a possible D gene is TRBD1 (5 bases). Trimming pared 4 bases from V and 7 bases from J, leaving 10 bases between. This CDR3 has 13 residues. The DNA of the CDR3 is TGTGCCAGCAGTTCTTTGGGGGTTGAAAAACTGTTTTTT. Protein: CASSSLGVEKLFF.

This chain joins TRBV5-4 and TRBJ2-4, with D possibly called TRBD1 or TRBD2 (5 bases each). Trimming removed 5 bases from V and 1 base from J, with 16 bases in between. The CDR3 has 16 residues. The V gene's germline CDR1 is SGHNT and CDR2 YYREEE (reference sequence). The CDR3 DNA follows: TGTGCCAGCAGGTCCAGGGATGGGAGTGCCAAAAACATTCAGTACTTC. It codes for CASRSRDGSAKNIQYF.

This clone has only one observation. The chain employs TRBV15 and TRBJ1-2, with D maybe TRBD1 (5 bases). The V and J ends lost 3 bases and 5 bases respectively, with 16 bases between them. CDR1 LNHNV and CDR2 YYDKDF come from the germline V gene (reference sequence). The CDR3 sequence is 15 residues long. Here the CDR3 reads CATSRDPGRSYGYTF. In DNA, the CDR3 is TGTGCCACCAGCAGGGATCCGGGACGGTCGTATGGCTACACCTTC.